The T cell receptor (beta chain) described here comes from a study of neurological immune-mediated disorders. Findings and limits, study-wide: Sharing of CDR3 amino acid sequences among expanded clones across subjects was absent, suggesting private repertoires in all groups.

TCRdb recomputed calls from the 5' RACE reads with MiXCR, one row per CDR3 protein. In the table there are some 32,000 distinct CDR3 sequences, about 16% of which are singletons. There are many counts of this clonotype. Its antigen is unknown. The CDR3 has 14 residues. Germline V CDR1 and CDR2: MNHNY, SVGAGI (reference sequence). J gave up 2 bases and V 5 bases, and 6 bases lay outside the gene matches. The V call is TRBV6-6, the J call TRBJ2-7, with TRBD1 matching over 7 bases. The specimen sequenced was PBMCs. This clonotype originated in a man between 65 and 85 years old in good health. The CDR3 reads CASSPLTGPYEQYF. CDR3 bases: TGTGCCAGCAGTCCCTTGACAGGGCCCTACGAGCAGTACTTC.